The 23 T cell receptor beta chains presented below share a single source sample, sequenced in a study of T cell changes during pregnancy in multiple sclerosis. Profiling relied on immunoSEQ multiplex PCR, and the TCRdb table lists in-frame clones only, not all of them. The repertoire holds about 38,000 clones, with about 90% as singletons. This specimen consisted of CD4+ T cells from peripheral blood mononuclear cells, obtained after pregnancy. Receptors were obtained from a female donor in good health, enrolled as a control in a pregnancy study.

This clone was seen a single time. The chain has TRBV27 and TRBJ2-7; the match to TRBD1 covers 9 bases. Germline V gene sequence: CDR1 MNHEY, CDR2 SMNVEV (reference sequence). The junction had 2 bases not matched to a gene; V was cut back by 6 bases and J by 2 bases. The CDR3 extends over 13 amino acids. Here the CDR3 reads CASRRQGAYEQYF. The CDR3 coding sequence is TGTGCCAGCAGAAGACAGGGGGCCTACGAGCAGTACTTC.

CDR3 in amino acids: CSVGTGNSGANVLTF. In DNA, the CDR3 is TGCAGCGTTGGGACAGGGAATTCTGGGGCCAACGTCCTGACTTTC. This chain links TRBV29-1 with TRBJ2-6; TRBD1 matches 8 bases. V gave up 4 bases and J gave up 1 base; unmatched junction bases: 3. This CDR3 is built from 15 residues. From germline, CDR1 is SQVTM and CDR2 ANQGSEA.

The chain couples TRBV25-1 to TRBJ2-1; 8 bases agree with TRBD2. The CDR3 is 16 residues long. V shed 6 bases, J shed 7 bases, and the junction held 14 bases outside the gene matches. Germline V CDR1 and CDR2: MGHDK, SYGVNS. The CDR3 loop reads CASSDPGAGVLNEQFF. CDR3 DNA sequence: TGTGCCAGCAGCGACCCGGGAGCGGGAGTTTTGAATGAGCAGTTCTTC.

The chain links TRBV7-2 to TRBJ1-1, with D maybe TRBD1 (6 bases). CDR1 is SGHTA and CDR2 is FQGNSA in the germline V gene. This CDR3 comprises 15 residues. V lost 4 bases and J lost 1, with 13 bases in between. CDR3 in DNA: TGTGCCAGCAGCTCGCCGGGGGGCGCGAACACTGAAGCTTTCTTT. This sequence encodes CASSSPGGANTEAFF.

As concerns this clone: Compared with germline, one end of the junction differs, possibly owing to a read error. CDR3 sequence: CASSEGLDSSF. In nucleotides, the CDR3 is TGTGCCAGCAGTGAAGGGTTGGACTCATCCTTC. The chain employs TRBV6-1 and TRBJ1-2; unclear D gene. This CDR3 comprises 11 residues. CDR1 and CDR2 from the germline V gene are MNHNS and SASEGT.

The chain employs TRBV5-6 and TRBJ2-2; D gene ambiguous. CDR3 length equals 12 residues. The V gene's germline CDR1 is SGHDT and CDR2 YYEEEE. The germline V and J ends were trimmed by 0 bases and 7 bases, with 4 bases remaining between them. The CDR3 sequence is CASSLGGGELFF. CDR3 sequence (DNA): TGTGCCAGCAGCTTGGGCGGCGGGGAGCTGTTTTTT.

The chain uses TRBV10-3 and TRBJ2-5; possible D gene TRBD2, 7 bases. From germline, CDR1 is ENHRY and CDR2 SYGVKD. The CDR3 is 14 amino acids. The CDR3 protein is CASGPGGVGETQYF. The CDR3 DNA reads TGTGCTTCCGGACCGGGGGGCGTTGGGGAGACCCAGTACTTC.

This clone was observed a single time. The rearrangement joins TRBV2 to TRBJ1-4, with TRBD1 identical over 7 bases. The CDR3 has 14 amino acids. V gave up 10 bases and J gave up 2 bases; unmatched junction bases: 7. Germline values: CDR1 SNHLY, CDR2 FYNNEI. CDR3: CANLGGATNEKLFF. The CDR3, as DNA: TGTGCCAATCTAGGGGGCGCGACTAATGAAAAACTGTTTTTT.

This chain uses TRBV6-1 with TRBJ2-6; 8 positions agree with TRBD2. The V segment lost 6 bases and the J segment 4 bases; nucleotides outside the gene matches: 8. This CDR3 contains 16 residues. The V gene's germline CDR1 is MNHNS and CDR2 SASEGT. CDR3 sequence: CASRESGGPGANVLTF. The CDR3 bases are TGTGCCAGCAGGGAATCGGGAGGGCCCGGGGCCAACGTCCTGACTTTC.

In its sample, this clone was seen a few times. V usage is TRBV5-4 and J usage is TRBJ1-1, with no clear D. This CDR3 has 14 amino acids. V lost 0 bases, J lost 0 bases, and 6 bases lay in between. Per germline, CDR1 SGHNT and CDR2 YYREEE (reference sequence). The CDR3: CASSLAQMNTEAFF. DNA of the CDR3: TGTGCCAGCAGCTTGGCACAGATGAACACTGAAGCTTTCTTT.

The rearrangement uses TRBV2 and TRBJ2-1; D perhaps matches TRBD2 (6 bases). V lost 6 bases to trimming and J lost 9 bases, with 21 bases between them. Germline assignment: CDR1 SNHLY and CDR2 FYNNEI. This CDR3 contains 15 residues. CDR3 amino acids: CASRETSRRAVEQFF. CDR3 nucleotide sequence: TGTGCCAGCAGGGAAACTAGCAGGAGGGCAGTTGAGCAGTTCTTC.

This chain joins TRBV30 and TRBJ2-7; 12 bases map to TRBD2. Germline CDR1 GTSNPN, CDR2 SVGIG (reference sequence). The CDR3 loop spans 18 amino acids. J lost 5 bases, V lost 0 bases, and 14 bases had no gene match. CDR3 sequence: CAWSVRLLAGGGGNEQYF. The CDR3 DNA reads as TGTGCCTGGAGTGTACGTCTACTAGCGGGGGGCGGAGGGAACGAGCAGTACTTC.

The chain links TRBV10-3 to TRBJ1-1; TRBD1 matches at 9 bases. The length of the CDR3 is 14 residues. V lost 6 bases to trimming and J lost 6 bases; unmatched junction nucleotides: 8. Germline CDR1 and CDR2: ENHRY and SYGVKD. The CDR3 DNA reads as TGTGCCATCAGGCCGGGACAGGGTTTCCCTGAAGCTTTCTTT. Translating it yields CAIRPGQGFPEAFF.

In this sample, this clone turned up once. The CDR3, as DNA: TGTGCCAGCAGCTTGTGGGGGTCGGAGGGACATGAGCAGTTCTTC. Its translation is CASSLWGSEGHEQFF. J is TRBJ2-1 and V is TRBV5-5; D perhaps matches TRBD2 (6 bases). With 1 base removed from V and 8 bases from J, the gap between germline ends came to 16 bases. In germline, CDR1 is SGHKS, CDR2 YYEKEE (reference sequence). The CDR3 is 15 residues long.

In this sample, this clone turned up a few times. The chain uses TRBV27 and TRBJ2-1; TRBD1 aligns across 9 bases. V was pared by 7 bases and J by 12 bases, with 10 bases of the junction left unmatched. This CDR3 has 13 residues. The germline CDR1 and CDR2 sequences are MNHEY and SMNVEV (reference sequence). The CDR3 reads CASKTGGVVPQFF. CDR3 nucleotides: TGTGCCAGCAAGACAGGGGGAGTTGTGCCGCAGTTCTTC.

CDR3 region: CAWSVTLDTIYF. The CDR3 DNA follows: TGTGCCTGGAGTGTAACTCTGGACACCATATATTTT. The rearrangement links TRBV30 to TRBJ1-3; D is unclear. The CDR3 runs to 12 residues. Germline V gives CDR1 GTSNPN, CDR2 SVGIG (reference sequence). V lost 0 bases to trimming and J lost 8 bases, with 8 bases between them.

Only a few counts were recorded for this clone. CDR3 nucleotides: TGTGCCAGCAGCTTATGGGCAGGGGTATACACCGGGGAGCTGTTTTTT. This codes for CASSLWAGVYTGELFF. The chain links TRBV11-2 to TRBJ2-2; a possible D gene is TRBD1 (6 bases). V was clipped by 2 bases and J by 3 bases, with 13 bases between them. Germline CDR1 is SGHAT and CDR2 is FQNNGV. The CDR3 loop spans 16 amino acids.

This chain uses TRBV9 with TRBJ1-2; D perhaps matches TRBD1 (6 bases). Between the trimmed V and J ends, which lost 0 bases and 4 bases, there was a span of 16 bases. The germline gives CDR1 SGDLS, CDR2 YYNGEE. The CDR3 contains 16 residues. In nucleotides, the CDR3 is TGTGCCAGCAGCGTAGGGGTACAGGGTGGTGCCTATGGCTACACCTTC. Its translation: CASSVGVQGGAYGYTF.

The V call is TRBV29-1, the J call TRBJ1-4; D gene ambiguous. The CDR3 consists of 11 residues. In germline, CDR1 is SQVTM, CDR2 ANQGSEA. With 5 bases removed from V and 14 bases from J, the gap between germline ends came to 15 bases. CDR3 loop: CSVLKEGRLFF. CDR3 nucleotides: TGCAGCGTTCTTAAGGAGGGTCGGCTGTTTTTT.

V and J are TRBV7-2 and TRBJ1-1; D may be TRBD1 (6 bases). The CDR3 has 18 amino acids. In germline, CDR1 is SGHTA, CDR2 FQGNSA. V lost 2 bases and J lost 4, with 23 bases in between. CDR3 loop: CASSLQSPGGSLGTEAFF. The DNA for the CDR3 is TGTGCCAGCAGCTTACAATCGCCGGGGGGCTCTCTAGGCACTGAAGCTTTCTTT.

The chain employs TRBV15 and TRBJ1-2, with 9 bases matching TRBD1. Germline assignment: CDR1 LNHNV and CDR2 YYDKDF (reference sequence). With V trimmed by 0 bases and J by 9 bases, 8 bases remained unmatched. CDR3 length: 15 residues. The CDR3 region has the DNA TGTGCCACCAGCAGAGATAGAGGACAGGGGATGCGCTACACCTTC. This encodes CATSRDRGQGMRYTF.

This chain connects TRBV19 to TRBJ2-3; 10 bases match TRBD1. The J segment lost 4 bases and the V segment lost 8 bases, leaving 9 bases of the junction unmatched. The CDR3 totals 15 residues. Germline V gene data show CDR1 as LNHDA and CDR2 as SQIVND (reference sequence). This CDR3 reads CASDETGGNPDTQYF. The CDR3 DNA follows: TGTGCCAGTGATGAGACAGGGGGCAATCCAGATACGCAGTATTTT.

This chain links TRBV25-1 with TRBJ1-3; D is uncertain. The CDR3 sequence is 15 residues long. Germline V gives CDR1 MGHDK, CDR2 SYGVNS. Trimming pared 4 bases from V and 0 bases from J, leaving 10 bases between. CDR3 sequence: CASSAGDFSGNTIYF. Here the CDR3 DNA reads TGTGCCAGCAGTGCCGGTGACTTCTCTGGAAACACCATATATTTT.